Only one count was recorded for the clone carrying this TCR beta chain. In the original workflow: Amplification from reference gene primers served as the basis for estimated nucleated cell counts. Profiled with immunoSEQ multiplex PCR; TCRdb holds only in-frame clones, not every one. From that table come the V and J calls and clone size; the DNA was used to work out D and trimming. The sample lists some 200,000 clones, approximately 82% occurring once. This specimen comes from a study of blood T cell repertoires in COVID-19. Study-wide context: COVID-19 samples from acute and convalescent phases originated in the United States, Italy and Spain. PBMCs, B-cell-depleted T cells, or T cells provided the cDNA or gDNA that made up the material.

Germline values: CDR1 MGHRA, CDR2 YSYEKL. The V and J ends lost 3 bases and 9 bases, in that order; junction bases with no gene match: 5. The CDR3 consists of 13 residues. The V and J genes are TRBV4-1 and TRBJ2-1; 7 nucleotides align to TRBD1. The sequencing sample was made of peripheral blood. The TCR comes from a woman in her thirties or forties who had recovered from COVID-19. DNA for the CDR3: TGCGCCAGCAGCCACGAACAGGGGAGTGAGCAGTTCTTC. It codes for CASSHEQGSEQFF.